The 11 T cell receptor beta chains below were found in one sample sequenced in a study of OX40 agonist ivuxolimab in advanced cancers. Sequencing was performed with immunoSEQ multiplex PCR; in TCRdb, only in-frame clones are kept and a portion is missing. The sample shows nearly 85,000 clones, roughly 80% of them seen only once. Material: CD4+ or CD8+ T cells sorted from blood, obtained in a trial of the OX40 agonist ivuxolimab. Every receptor here comes from an adult with an advanced solid tumor such as melanoma, head and neck, liver or kidney cancer.

The chain joins TRBV14 to TRBJ1-2; 8 bases are shared with TRBD1. The CDR3 sequence is 14 residues long. V lost 8 bases, J lost 0 bases, and 5 bases stayed unmatched. Per germline, CDR1 SGHDN and CDR2 FVKESK. The CDR3 DNA reads as TGTGCCAGCGCGCCAGGGGGCCCTAACTATGGCTACACCTTC. It specifies CASAPGGPNYGYTF.

The V call is TRBV7-2, the J call TRBJ1-5; D is uncertain. Per germline, CDR1 SGHTA and CDR2 FQGNSA. The V gene lost 3 bases and the J gene lost 3 bases, with 15 bases spanning the gap. The CDR3 spans 16 residues. The CDR3, as DNA: TGTGCCAGCAGCTTGGCCGGGATCCCGTACAATCAGCCCCAGCATTTT. As protein: CASSLAGIPYNQPQHF.

The chain links TRBV7-2 to TRBJ1-1; D call uncertain. Germline assignment: CDR1 SGHTA and CDR2 FQGNSA. Trimming shortened V by 5 bases and J by 7 bases, and 17 bases separated the two germline ends. The CDR3 is 14 amino acids. The chain's CDR3 is CASSPWAQTNEAFF. As DNA, the CDR3 is TGTGCCAGCAGCCCCTGGGCCCAAACGAATGAAGCTTTCTTT.

The rearrangement joins TRBV5-8 to TRBJ2-5; D call uncertain. The CDR3 contains 13 residues. Between the trimmed V and J ends, which lost 0 bases and 1 base, there was a span of 4 bases. The germline gives CDR1 SGHTS, CDR2 YDEGEE. CDR3 DNA: TGTGCCAGCAGCTTGGACAGCCAAGAGACCCAGTACTTC. Translating it yields CASSLDSQETQYF.

The genes are TRBV2 and TRBJ2-5; 9 nucleotides align to TRBD1. Germline V gene data show CDR1 as SNHLY and CDR2 as FYNNEI. This CDR3 is built from 18 residues. V lost 4 bases to trimming and J lost 5 bases; unmatched junction nucleotides: 17. This CDR3 reads CASSVDVERTGESETQYF. DNA for the CDR3: TGTGCCAGCAGTGTGGACGTGGAACGGACAGGGGAGTCCGAGACCCAGTACTTC.

J is TRBJ2-7 and V is TRBV18; 11 bases are shared with TRBD1. V lost 6 bases, J lost 2 bases, and 6 bases stayed unmatched. Germline lookup yields CDR1 KGHSH and CDR2 LQKENI. CDR3 size: 15 residues. CDR3 sequence: CASSQGTGGPYEQYF. CDR3 nucleotide sequence: TGTGCCAGCTCCCAAGGGACAGGGGGTCCCTACGAGCAGTACTTC.

The gene calls are TRBV27 and TRBJ2-3, with 7 bases identical to TRBD2. V gave up 6 bases and J gave up 4 bases; unmatched junction bases: 13. The germline CDR1 and CDR2 sequences are MNHEY and SMNVEV (reference sequence). The CDR3 has 16 amino acids. The CDR3 bases are TGTGCCAGCAGGGGAGGGAGGGGAGGAGGCTCAGATACGCAGTATTTT. Residues: CASRGGRGGGSDTQYF.

The chain uses TRBV9 and TRBJ2-2; 8 nucleotides match TRBD1. V gave up 6 bases and J gave up 5 bases; unmatched junction bases: 9. The CDR3 consists of 15 residues. Germline CDR1 is SGDLS and CDR2 is YYNGEE. The CDR3 protein is CASTKMDRDTGELFF. CDR3 coding DNA: TGTGCCAGCACCAAAATGGACAGGGATACCGGGGAGCTGTTTTTT. Variable domain in full (rest from reference TRBV9 and TRBJ2-2): DSGVTQTPKHLITATGQRVTLRCSPRSGDLSVYWYQQSLDQGLQFLIQYYNGEERAKGNILERFSAQQFPDLHSELNLSSLELGDSALYFCASTKMDRDTGELFFGEGSRLTVL.

The rearrangement uses TRBV2 and TRBJ2-5; 11 bases map to TRBD2. Germline CDR1 and CDR2: SNHLY and FYNNEI. V was clipped by 1 base and J by 4 bases; unmatched bases: 8. The CDR3 loop spans 17 amino acids. The CDR3 DNA reads TGTGCCAGCAGTGAAGGCGCGTCTAGCGGGGGGACAGAGACCCAGTACTTC. Protein: CASSEGASSGGTETQYF. Variable domain in full (rest from reference TRBV2 and TRBJ2-5): EPEVTQTPSHQVTQMGQEVILRCVPISNHLYFYWYRQILGQKVEFLVSFYNNEISEKSEIFDDQFSVERPDGSNFTLKIRSTKLEDSAMYFCASSEGASSGGTETQYFGPGTRLLVL.

There are a few counts of this clone. The chain joins TRBV7-9 to TRBJ2-2; possible D gene TRBD2, 7 bases. The CDR3 is made up of 17 amino acids. The ends were cut back, 5 bases at V and 5 bases at J, with 21 bases in the middle. Germline CDR1 and CDR2: SEHNR and FQNEAQ (reference sequence). In nucleotides, the CDR3 is TGTGCCAGCAGCCCCCTCGCCCTGGCGGGGGCTACCGGGGAGCTGTTTTTT. Residues: CASSPLALAGATGELFF.

The chain has TRBV19 and TRBJ2-3, with 7 bases fitting TRBD1. The CDR3 is 15 amino acids. V shed 5 bases, J shed 5 bases, and the junction held 10 bases outside the gene matches. CDR1 and CDR2 from the germline V gene are LNHDA and SQIVND (reference sequence). Written as DNA, the CDR3 is TGTGCCAGTAGTGAGGGGGCCGTCGGTGGAGATACGCAGTATTTT. Its protein product is CASSEGAVGGDTQYF.